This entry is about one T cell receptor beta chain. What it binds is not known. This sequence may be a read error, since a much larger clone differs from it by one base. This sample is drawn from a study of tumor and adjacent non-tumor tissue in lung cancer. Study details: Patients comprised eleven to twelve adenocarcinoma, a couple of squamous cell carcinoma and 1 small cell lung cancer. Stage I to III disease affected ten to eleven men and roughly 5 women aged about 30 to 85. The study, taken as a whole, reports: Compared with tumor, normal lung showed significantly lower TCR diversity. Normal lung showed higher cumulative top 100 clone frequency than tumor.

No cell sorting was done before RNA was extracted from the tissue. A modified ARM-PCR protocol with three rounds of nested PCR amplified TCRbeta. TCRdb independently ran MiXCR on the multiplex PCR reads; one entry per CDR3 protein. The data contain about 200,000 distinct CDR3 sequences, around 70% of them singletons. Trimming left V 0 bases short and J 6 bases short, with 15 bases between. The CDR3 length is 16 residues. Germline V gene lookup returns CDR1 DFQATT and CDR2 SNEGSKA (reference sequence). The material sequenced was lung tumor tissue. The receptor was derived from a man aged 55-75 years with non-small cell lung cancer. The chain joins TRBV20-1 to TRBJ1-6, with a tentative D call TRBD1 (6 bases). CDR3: CSARDPHREGNSPLHF. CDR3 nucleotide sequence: TGCAGTGCTAGAGATCCCCACAGGGAGGGTAATTCACCCCTCCACTTT.